Shown below are 23 T cell receptor beta chains from a single sample sequenced in a study of neurological immune-mediated disorders. TCRdb passed the 5' RACE reads through MiXCR, listing each CDR3 protein once. The sample consists of some 87,000 distinct CDR3 sequences, about 13% of them appearing once. The time point: longitudinal time-point 2. Input material: PBMCs. The source is a female donor with HTLV-1-associated myelopathy (HAM/TSP).

This clonotype was found many times. This chain connects TRBV6-1 to TRBJ2-7; D gene unclear. Trimming took off 6 bases at V and 0 bases at J, with 12 bases between the two ends. The CDR3 covers 14 residues. Per germline, CDR1 MNHNS and CDR2 SASEGT. The CDR3 here is CASRGIQYSYEQYF. In DNA, the CDR3 is TGTGCCAGCAGGGGGATTCAATACTCCTACGAGCAGTACTTC.

Ten or more counts support this clonotype. This chain connects TRBV20-1 to TRBJ1-1, with D possibly TRBD1 on 5 matching bases. The germline CDR1 and CDR2 sequences are DFQATT and SNEGSKA (reference sequence). CDR3 size: 13 residues. Trimming pared 6 bases from V and 5 bases from J, leaving 16 bases between. The CDR3 nucleotides are TGCAGTGCGCGGGACGCTGCAGGTACTGAAGCTTTCTTT. This codes for CSARDAAGTEAFF.

This clonotype was seen at least ten times. V usage is TRBV5-1 and J usage is TRBJ2-1; 8 bases fit TRBD1. Germline CDR1 SGHRS, CDR2 YFSETQ. Germline trimming cut 4 bases from V and 1 base from J; bases unmatched to any gene: 4. This CDR3 has 15 residues. CDR3 nucleotides: TGCGCCAGCAGCCCAGGGGGCTTTTCCTACAATGAGCAGTTCTTC. Its protein product is CASSPGGFSYNEQFF. The full variable domain, rest sourced from reference TRBV5-1 and TRBJ2-1, is KAGVTQTPRYLIKTRGQQVTLSCSPISGHRSVSWYQQTPGQGLQFLFEYFSETQRNKGNFPGRFSGRQFSNSRSEMNVSTLELGDSALYLCASSPGGFSYNEQFFGPGTRLTVL.

In this sample, this clonotype turned up many times. The gene calls are TRBV7-9 and TRBJ2-2; 8 bases fit TRBD1. The CDR3 consists of 17 residues. V lost 1 base, J lost 4 bases, and 8 bases stayed unmatched. Germline CDR1 reads SEHNR; CDR2 reads FQNEAQ (reference sequence). CDR3 nucleotides: TGTGCCAGCAGCTTAGTCGGGACAGGCCGTTTCACCGGGGAGCTGTTTTTT. Translation gives CASSLVGTGRFTGELFF.

This clonotype was counted many times. The V call is TRBV7-3, the J call TRBJ1-1; D perhaps matches TRBD1 (5 bases). This CDR3 comprises 15 residues. V lost 5 bases to trimming and J lost 0 bases, with 13 bases between them. CDR1 and CDR2 (germline): SGHTA, FQGTGA. CDR3 region: CASSTGGTMNTEAFF. Written as DNA, the CDR3 is TGTGCCAGCAGCACCGGGGGGACGATGAACACTGAAGCTTTCTTT.

This clonotype was recorded many times. The chain is built from TRBV5-1 and TRBJ1-2; D call uncertain. With 0 bases removed from V and 4 bases from J, the gap between germline ends came to 10 bases. Germline CDR1 SGHRS, CDR2 YFSETQ. The CDR3 is made up of 14 amino acids. Here the CDR3 reads CASSLGTTVYGYTF. The CDR3 region has the DNA TGCGCCAGCAGCTTGGGCACAACCGTCTATGGCTACACCTTC.

This clonotype was observed at least ten times. The CDR3 sequence is CASSFWGGYEQYF. In nucleotides, the CDR3 is TGTGCCAGCAGCTTTTGGGGGGGCTACGAGCAGTACTTC. This chain connects TRBV5-5 to TRBJ2-7; 7 positions agree with TRBD2. The CDR3 length is 13 residues. Germline CDR1 and CDR2: SGHKS and YYEKEE (reference sequence). The J segment lost 3 bases and the V segment lost 2 bases, leaving 2 bases of the junction unmatched.

This clonotype has a count of ten or more. V usage is TRBV24-1 and J usage is TRBJ2-5; perhaps TRBD1 as D (6 bases). Germline V gene lookup returns CDR1 KGHDR and CDR2 SFDVKD. This CDR3 region has 13 residues. Trimming removed 9 bases from V and 3 bases from J, with 13 bases in between. CDR3 DNA sequence: TGTGCCACCCAGGGGAGCGGTGAAGAGACCCAGTACTTC. Amino acids: CATQGSGEETQYF.

The table lists this clonotype with many counts. The J gene is TRBJ2-7, the V gene TRBV5-1, with a possible D match to TRBD2 (5 bases). This CDR3 has 15 amino acids. CDR1 and CDR2 (germline): SGHRS, YFSETQ. Deletions cut 4 bases from V and 7 bases from J, with 21 bases between. The CDR3 sequence is CASSPEILVSSEQYF. In DNA, the CDR3 is TGCGCCAGCAGCCCGGAAATACTAGTTTCCTCGGAGCAGTACTTC.

The sample holds many counts of this clonotype. The chain couples TRBV7-9 to TRBJ2-3; D uncertain. V lost 5 bases, J lost 2 bases, and 5 bases lay in between. CDR3 length equals 12 residues. CDR1 is SEHNR and CDR2 is FQNEAQ in the germline V gene (reference sequence). As DNA, the CDR3 is TGTGCCAGCAGCCTTTCCACAGATACGCAGTATTTT. Its protein product is CASSLSTDTQYF.

This clonotype was seen many times. The V call is TRBV5-5, the J call TRBJ1-5; D gene ambiguous. CDR3 size: 16 residues. Germline loops: CDR1 SGHKS, CDR2 YYEKEE (reference sequence). Between the trimmed V and J ends, which lost 0 bases and 1 base, there was a span of 11 bases. The CDR3 region is CASSLGPSASNQPQHF. The CDR3 DNA is TGTGCCAGCAGCTTGGGCCCGTCCGCCAGCAATCAGCCCCAGCATTTT.

This clonotype was recorded many times. This chain uses TRBV14 with TRBJ2-2; D remains ambiguous. The germline CDR1 and CDR2 sequences are SGHDN and FVKESK. V dropped 4 bases and J dropped 3 bases, with 6 bases sitting between them. The CDR3 sequence is 13 residues long. CDR3 loop: CASSLLHTGELFF. In DNA, the CDR3 is TGTGCCAGCAGCCTACTGCACACCGGGGAGCTGTTTTTT. The variable domain in full, with the rest retrieved from reference TRBV14 and TRBJ2-2, is EAGVTQFPSHSVIEKGQTVTLRCDPISGHDNLYWYRRVMGKEIKFLLHFVKESKQDESGMPNNRFLAERTGGTYSTLKVQPAELEDSGVYFCASSLLHTGELFFGEGSRLTVL.

This clonotype occurred many times. The chain has TRBV5-1 and TRBJ2-7; D gene uncertain. The CDR3 covers 11 residues. V lost 2 bases to trimming and J lost 7 bases, with 7 bases between them. Germline lookup yields CDR1 SGHRS and CDR2 YFSETQ. CDR3 coding DNA: TGCGCCAGCAGCTTCCATGGAGAGCAGTACTTC. Amino acids: CASSFHGEQYF.

The table lists this clonotype with many counts. This may be a read error: a much more frequent sequence differs by one nucleotide. The CDR3 DNA sequence: TGTGCCAACACAGAGAGGGACATTCCCTACGAGCAGTACTTC. Translated: CANTERDIPYEQYF. The J gene is TRBJ2-7, the V gene TRBV25-1; TRBD1 is a possible D gene (6 bases). The CDR3 is 14 residues long. Trimming shortened V by 10 bases and J by 2 bases, and 18 bases separated the two germline ends. Germline CDR1 is MGHDK and CDR2 is SYGVNS.

This clonotype was seen many times. Since a much larger clone is just one base distant, this may be a read error. The chain couples TRBV11-2 to TRBJ1-2; D remains unclear. This CDR3 is built from 12 residues. Trimming pared 3 bases from V and 5 bases from J, leaving 7 bases between. CDR1 is SGHAT and CDR2 is FQNNGV in the germline V gene. For the CDR3, the DNA is TGTGCCAGCAGCTTCCAACGGTATGGCTACACCTTC. Translated: CASSFQRYGYTF.

This clonotype was counted ten times or more. V and J are TRBV5-1 and TRBJ2-1; the match to TRBD2 covers 10 bases. Germline CDR1 is SGHRS and CDR2 is YFSETQ. The CDR3 is 16 amino acids. Germline trimming cut 1 base from V and 3 bases from J; bases unmatched to any gene: 4. The CDR3: CASSLHLAGVYNEQFF. The CDR3 region has the DNA TGCGCCAGCAGCTTGCACCTAGCGGGGGTCTACAATGAGCAGTTCTTC.

This clonotype was seen many times. V is TRBV4-1 and J is TRBJ2-5, with D tentatively TRBD1 or TRBD2 (5 bases each). V lost 0 bases to trimming and J lost 3 bases, with 11 bases between them. The CDR3 totals 15 residues. Germline loops: CDR1 MGHRA, CDR2 YSYEKL. The CDR3 loop reads CASSQDGGTEETQYF. The CDR3 nucleotides are TGCGCCAGCAGCCAAGATGGGGGAACAGAAGAGACCCAGTACTTC.

This clonotype was seen only a few times. The genes are TRBV28 and TRBJ2-7; 7 nucleotides match TRBD1. Germline V gene lookup returns CDR1 MDHEN and CDR2 SYDVKM. Trimming removed 5 bases from V and 0 bases from J; junction bases left unmatched: 7. This CDR3 region has 15 residues. The CDR3 DNA reads TGTGCCAGCAGTAATATACAGGGGATCTCCTACGAGCAGTACTTC. Protein sequence: CASSNIQGISYEQYF. The whole variable domain, remainder taken from reference TRBV28 and TRBJ2-7, is DVKVTQSSRYLVKRTGEKVFLECVQDMDHENMFWYRQDPGLGLRLIYFSYDVKMKEKGDIPEGYSVSREKKERFSLILESASTNQTSMYLCASSNIQGISYEQYFGPGTRLTVT.

This clonotype was found many times. This rearrangement joins TRBV12-3 or TRBV12-4 to TRBJ1-4; 7 nucleotides match TRBD1. This CDR3 is 14 amino acids long. Losses at the gene ends were 5 bases for V and 7 bases for J; bases not matched to a gene: 7. In DNA form, the CDR3 reads TGTGCCAGCAGTGGCGGCAGGGGGTCTGAAAAACTGTTTTTT. This gives the protein CASSGGRGSEKLFF.

At least ten counts were recorded for this clonotype. The chain recombines TRBV5-1 with TRBJ2-3, with a tentative D call TRBD2 (6 bases). CDR1 SGHRS and CDR2 YFSETQ come from the germline V gene. This CDR3 is 14 amino acids long. Trimming stripped 0 bases from V and 3 bases from J, with 8 bases between. Here the CDR3 reads CASSLVRGTDTQYF. Here the CDR3 DNA reads TGCGCCAGCAGCTTGGTGCGGGGTACAGATACGCAGTATTTT.

There are many counts of this clonotype. This chain joins TRBV20-1 and TRBJ2-3; TRBD2 matches 14 bases. The junction had 5 bases not matched to a gene; V was cut back by 0 bases and J by 3 bases. The germline CDR1 and CDR2 sequences are DFQATT and SNEGSKA (reference sequence). The CDR3 has 17 amino acids. The CDR3 is CSARDRLAGGPTDTQYF. Written as DNA, the CDR3 is TGCAGTGCTAGAGATCGACTAGCGGGGGGGCCGACAGATACGCAGTATTTT.

This clonotype was seen repeatedly, ten times or more. The V and J genes are TRBV20-1 and TRBJ2-2; D is unresolved. CDR1 is DFQATT and CDR2 is SNEGSKA in the germline V gene (reference sequence). The CDR3 has 14 residues. V was cut by 1 base and J by 0 bases, with 6 bases left in between. The CDR3 coding sequence is TGCAGTGCTAGAGTAGGAGCGAACACCGGGGAGCTGTTTTTT. It encodes CSARVGANTGELFF.

V gene TRBV20-1 combines with J gene TRBJ2-3; 10 bases are a match to TRBD2. CDR1 is DFQATT, CDR2 SNEGSKA, per germline (reference sequence). The J segment lost 5 bases and the V segment lost 0 bases, leaving 5 bases of the junction unmatched. This CDR3 has 15 amino acids. CDR3 amino acids: CSARDIGTSVDTQYF. CDR3 nucleotides: TGCAGTGCTAGAGATATTGGGACTAGCGTAGATACGCAGTATTTT.